The 16 T cell receptor beta chains presented below share a single source sample, sequenced in a study of cytomegalovirus exposure and HLA in healthy donors (dated by TCRdb to between 2016 and 2019). Library preparation employed the immunoSEQ multiplex PCR assay. A mixture of 60 forward primers for TCR Vbeta segments and 13 reverse primers for TCR Jbeta segments was used in the multiplex PCR. As stored in TCRdb, this immuneACCESS dataset retains in-frame rearrangements with V and J assigned. A fraction of the clones does not appear; measured against another copy, unresolved V genes explain less than half of the discrepancy, and the remainder lacks a known reason. Present in this sample are some 130,000 clones, about 80% of which were seen just once. Of the sample, around 2.2% is held by the ten largest clones. Input material: PBMCs. The receptors shown here come from a man aged 30 to 45 in good health and CMV-seronegative.

Only a few counts were recorded for this clone. The chain has TRBV5-8 and TRBJ1-3; D uncertain. The germline V and J ends were trimmed by 5 bases and 4 bases, with 13 bases remaining between them. The CDR3 totals 14 residues. The V gene's germline CDR1 is SGHTS and CDR2 YDEGEE. CDR3 bases: TGTGCCAGCAGGAGGGAATTTTCCGGAAACACCATATATTTT. Amino acids: CASRREFSGNTIYF.

J is TRBJ2-1 and V is TRBV7-8; 13 bases agree with TRBD2. CDR1 and CDR2 from the germline V gene are SGHVS and FQNEAQ. After removal of 3 bases from V and 7 bases from J, the junction contained 6 bases not matched to a gene. The CDR3 is 16 amino acids. For the CDR3, the DNA is TGTGCCAGCAGCTTCCCAACTAGCGGGAGGGATAATGAGCAGTTCTTC. Translated: CASSFPTSGRDNEQFF.

CDR3 nucleotide sequence: TGTGCCAGTGGTAAAACAGGTCGCATCTCTGGAAACACCATATATTTT. Translated: CASGKTGRISGNTIYF. The genes are TRBV5-6 and TRBJ1-3; D is perhaps TRBD1 (5 bases). The CDR3 length is 16 residues. Trimming cost V 8 bases and J 0 bases, with 18 bases left between them. Germline assignment: CDR1 SGHDT and CDR2 YYEEEE.

The V call is TRBV10-2, the J call TRBJ1-4; 7 bases line up with TRBD1. Germline CDR1 is WSHSY and CDR2 is SAAADI. The J segment lost 8 bases and the V segment lost 10 bases, leaving 10 bases of the junction unmatched. The CDR3 runs to 13 residues. CDR3 residues: CATESQGSEKLFF. The CDR3 DNA reads TGCGCCACGGAGTCACAGGGGAGCGAAAAACTGTTTTTT.

With respect to this clone: At one end the junction does not follow the germline gene, possibly because of a read error. The chain recombines TRBV5-6 with TRBJ1-6; a weak D match, TRBD1 (6 bases). The germline gives CDR1 SGHDT, CDR2 YYEEEE. There are 14 residues in the CDR3. The CDR3 here is CASRLGHGNSPLHF. Here the CDR3 DNA reads TGTGCCAGCAGATTGGGACATGGGAATTCACCCCTCCACTTT.

This CDR3 is CASSRSGLWADTQYF. CDR3 in DNA: TGTGCCAGCAGTCGATCTGGACTGTGGGCAGATACGCAGTATTTT. V gene TRBV28 combines with J gene TRBJ2-3; possible D gene TRBD2, 5 bases. V was shortened by 5 bases and J by 4 bases, with 16 bases between the two germline ends. The CDR3 runs 15 residues. Germline-derived CDR1 and CDR2 are MDHEN and SYDVKM.

V and J are TRBV29-1 and TRBJ1-1, with D possibly matching TRBD1 (5 bases). Germline CDR1 reads SQVTM; CDR2 reads ANQGSEA. The CDR3 contains 12 residues. Trimming pared 4 bases from V and 4 bases from J, leaving 10 bases between. CDR3 loop: CSVVGGATEAFF. CDR3 DNA sequence: TGCAGCGTTGTAGGAGGGGCCACTGAAGCTTTCTTT. Drawing the rest from reference TRBV29-1 and TRBJ1-1, the complete variable domain is SAVISQKPSRDICQRGTSLTIQCQVDSQVTMMFWYRQQPGQSLTLIATANQGSEATYESGFVIDKFPISRPNLTFSTLTVSNMSPEDSSIYLCSVVGGATEAFFGQGTRLTVV.

Regarding this clone: Other DNA sequences of this sample code for an identical CDR3. This chain uses TRBV5-1 with TRBJ2-7, with TRBD2 matching over 9 bases. Trimming at V came to 2 bases and at J to 3 bases, leaving 3 bases not matched to a gene. Germline V gives CDR1 SGHRS, CDR2 YFSETQ. CDR3 size: 14 residues. The DNA of the CDR3 is TGCGCCAGCAGCTTTAGCGGGAGTAGCTACGAGCAGTACTTC. This encodes CASSFSGSSYEQYF.

The chain carries TRBV10-1 and TRBJ2-2; TRBD2 aligns across 9 bases. The length of the CDR3 is 15 residues. Germline assignment: CDR1 WNHNN and CDR2 SYGVQD (reference sequence). With V trimmed by 2 bases and J by 8 bases, 6 bases remained unmatched. CDR3 bases: TGCGCCAGCAGTGAGGTGATAGCGGGAGCTGGGGAGCTGTTTTTT. Residues: CASSEVIAGAGELFF.

The genes are TRBV6-6 and TRBJ2-2, with D perhaps TRBD1 (7 bases). The CDR3 is 16 amino acids. Per germline, CDR1 MNHNY and CDR2 SVGAGI (reference sequence). Between the trimmed V and J ends, which lost 9 bases and 4 bases, there was a span of 21 bases. The CDR3: CASLARGARSTGELFF. As DNA, the CDR3 is TGTGCCAGTTTGGCCAGGGGGGCGCGTAGCACCGGGGAGCTGTTTTTT.

CDR3 DNA sequence: TGTGCCAGCAGCTTAAGAACAGGGCCCTACAATGAGCAGTTCTTC. Translating it yields CASSLRTGPYNEQFF. This chain uses TRBV11-2 with TRBJ2-1; a weak D match, TRBD1 (6 bases). The V gene lost 2 bases and the J gene lost 2 bases, with 10 bases spanning the gap. CDR3 length: 15 amino acids. The V gene's germline CDR1 is SGHAT and CDR2 FQNNGV.

The rearrangement links TRBV10-1 to TRBJ2-1; 11 bases align to TRBD2. V was pared by 4 bases and J by 5 bases, with 4 bases of the junction left unmatched. The CDR3 runs 15 residues. Germline-derived CDR1 and CDR2 are WNHNN and SYGVQD (reference sequence). CDR3 amino acids: CASSGLAGLDNEQFF. The CDR3 DNA is TGCGCCAGCAGTGGACTAGCGGGACTAGACAATGAGCAGTTCTTC.

This rearrangement joins TRBV7-9 to TRBJ2-7, with no clear D. The CDR3 has 13 residues. From germline, CDR1 is SEHNR and CDR2 FQNEAQ (reference sequence). Trimming took 0 bases from V and 3 from J, leaving 6 bases between them. CDR3 sequence: CASSLAGRYEQYF. The DNA of the CDR3 is TGTGCCAGCAGCTTAGCGGGCCGCTACGAGCAGTACTTC. Variable domain in full (rest from reference TRBV7-9 and TRBJ2-7): DTGVSQNPRHKITKRGQNVTFRCDPISEHNRLYWYRQTLGQGPEFLTYFQNEAQLEKSRLLSDRFSAERPKGSFSTLEIQRTEQGDSAMYLCASSLAGRYEQYFGPGTRLTVT.

The CDR3 loop is CASTRQGLTYEQYF. The CDR3, as DNA: TGTGCCAGCACCAGACAGGGGCTAACCTACGAGCAGTACTTC. This chain connects TRBV6-6 to TRBJ2-7; 8 nucleotides match TRBD1. The CDR3 is 14 residues long. V dropped 7 bases and J dropped 2; count of bases not matched to a gene: 7. Germline-derived CDR1 and CDR2 are MNHNY and SVGAGI (reference sequence).

The CDR3 here is CASSYGGNQETQYF. In DNA, the CDR3 is TGTGCCAGCAGTTATGGGGGGAACCAAGAGACCCAGTACTTC. This chain uses TRBV6-5 with TRBJ2-5, with D possibly matching TRBD2 (6 bases). This CDR3 has 14 amino acids. V was pared by 3 bases and J by 0 bases, with 8 bases between. Germline V gene data show CDR1 as MNHEY and CDR2 as SVGAGI.

The CDR3 loop reads CASSIGGGMNTEAFF. The CDR3, as DNA: TGTGCCAGTAGTATAGGGGGGGGCATGAACACTGAAGCTTTCTTT. The V gene is TRBV19, the J gene TRBJ1-1, with a possible D match to TRBD1 (6 bases). The CDR3 runs to 15 residues. Per germline, CDR1 LNHDA and CDR2 SQIVND (reference sequence). V was trimmed by 1 base and J by 0 bases, leaving 9 bases between them. Supplemented by reference TRBV19 and TRBJ1-1, the full variable domain reads DGGITQSPKYLFRKEGQNVTLSCEQNLNHDAMYWYRQDPGQGLRLIYYSQIVNDFQKGDIAEGYSVSREKKESFPLTVTSAQKNPTAFYLCASSIGGGMNTEAFFGQGTRLTVV.